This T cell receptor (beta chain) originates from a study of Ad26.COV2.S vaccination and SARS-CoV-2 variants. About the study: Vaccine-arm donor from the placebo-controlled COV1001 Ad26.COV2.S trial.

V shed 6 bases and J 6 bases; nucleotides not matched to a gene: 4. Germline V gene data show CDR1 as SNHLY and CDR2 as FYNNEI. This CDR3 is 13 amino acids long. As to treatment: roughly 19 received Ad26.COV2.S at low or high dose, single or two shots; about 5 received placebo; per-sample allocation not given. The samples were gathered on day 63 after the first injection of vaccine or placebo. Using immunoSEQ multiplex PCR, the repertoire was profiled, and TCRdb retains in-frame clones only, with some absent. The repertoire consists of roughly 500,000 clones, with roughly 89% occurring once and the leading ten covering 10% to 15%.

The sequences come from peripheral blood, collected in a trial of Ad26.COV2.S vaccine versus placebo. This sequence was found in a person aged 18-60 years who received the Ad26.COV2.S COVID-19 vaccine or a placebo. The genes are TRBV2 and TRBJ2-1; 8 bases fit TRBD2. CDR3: CASRGLVRNEQFF. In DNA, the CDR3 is TGTGCCAGCAGGGGACTAGTTCGCAATGAGCAGTTCTTC.